This entry concerns a single T cell receptor beta chain. From germline, CDR1 is MNHNS and CDR2 SASEGT. The CDR3 has 15 amino acids. Unmatched junction bases numbered 12, after V lost 6 bases and J lost 5 bases. These data originate in a study of identical twins. In TCRdb, the 5' RACE reads were re-called with MiXCR into one record per CDR3 protein. The sample lists approximately 590,000 distinct CDR3 sequences; 9% to 10% were seen once. This sample was also put to use in a study of yellow fever vaccine responses in identical twins.

The sequence came from a woman between 18 and 30 years old in good health. The specimen was PBMCs. This chain uses TRBV6-1 with TRBJ1-1, with 7 nucleotides matching TRBD1. The DNA for the CDR3 is TGTGCCAGCAGGACCACCTCAGGGGGATGGACTGAAGCTTTCTTT. It codes for CASRTTSGGWTEAFF.